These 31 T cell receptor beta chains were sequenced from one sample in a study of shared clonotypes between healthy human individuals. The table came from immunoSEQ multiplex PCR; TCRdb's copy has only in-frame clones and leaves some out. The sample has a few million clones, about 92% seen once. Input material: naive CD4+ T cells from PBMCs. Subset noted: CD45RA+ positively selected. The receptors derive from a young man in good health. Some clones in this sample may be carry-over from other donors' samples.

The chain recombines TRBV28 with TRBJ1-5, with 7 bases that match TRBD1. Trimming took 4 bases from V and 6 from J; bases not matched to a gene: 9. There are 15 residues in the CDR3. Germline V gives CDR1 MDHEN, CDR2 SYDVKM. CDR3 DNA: TGTGCCAGCAGTTCCGGGTCTACAGGGGTTCAGCCCCAGCATTTT. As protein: CASSSGSTGVQPQHF.

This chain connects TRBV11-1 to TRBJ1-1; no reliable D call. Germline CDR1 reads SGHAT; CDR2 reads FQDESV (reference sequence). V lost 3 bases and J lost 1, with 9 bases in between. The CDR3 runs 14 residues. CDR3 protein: CASSFLDGNTEAFF. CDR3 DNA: TGTGCCAGCAGCTTCCTGGACGGGAACACTGAAGCTTTCTTT.

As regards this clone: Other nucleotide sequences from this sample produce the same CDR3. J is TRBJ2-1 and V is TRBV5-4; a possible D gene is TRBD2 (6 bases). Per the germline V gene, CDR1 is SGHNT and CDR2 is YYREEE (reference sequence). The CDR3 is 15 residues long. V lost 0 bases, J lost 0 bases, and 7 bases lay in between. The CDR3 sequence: CASSLVGSSYNEQFF. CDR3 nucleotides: TGTGCCAGCAGCTTGGTCGGGAGCTCCTACAATGAGCAGTTCTTC.

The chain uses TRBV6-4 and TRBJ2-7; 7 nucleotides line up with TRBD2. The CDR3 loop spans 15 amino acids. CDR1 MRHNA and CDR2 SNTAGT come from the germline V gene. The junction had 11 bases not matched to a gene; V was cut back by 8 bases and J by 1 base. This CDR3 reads CASPSGTPRSYEQYF. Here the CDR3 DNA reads TGTGCCAGCCCAAGCGGGACTCCGAGGTCCTACGAGCAGTACTTC.

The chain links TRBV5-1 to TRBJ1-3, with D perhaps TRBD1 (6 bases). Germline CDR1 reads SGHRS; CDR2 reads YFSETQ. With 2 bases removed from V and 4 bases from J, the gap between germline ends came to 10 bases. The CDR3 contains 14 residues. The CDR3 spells CASSFDRPGNTIYF. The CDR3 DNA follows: TGCGCCAGCAGCTTCGACAGGCCGGGAAACACCATATATTTT.

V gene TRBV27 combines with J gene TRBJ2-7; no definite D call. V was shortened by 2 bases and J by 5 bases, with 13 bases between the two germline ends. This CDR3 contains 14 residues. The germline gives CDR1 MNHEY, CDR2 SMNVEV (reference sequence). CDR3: CASSLGQVYDEQYF. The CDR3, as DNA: TGTGCCAGCAGTTTAGGTCAAGTGTATGACGAGCAGTACTTC.

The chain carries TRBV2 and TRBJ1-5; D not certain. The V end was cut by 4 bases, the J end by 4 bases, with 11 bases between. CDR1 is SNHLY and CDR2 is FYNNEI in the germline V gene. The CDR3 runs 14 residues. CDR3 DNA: TGTGCCAGCAGTGCGGAAGTGGAAAATCAGCCCCAGCATTTT. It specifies CASSAEVENQPQHF.

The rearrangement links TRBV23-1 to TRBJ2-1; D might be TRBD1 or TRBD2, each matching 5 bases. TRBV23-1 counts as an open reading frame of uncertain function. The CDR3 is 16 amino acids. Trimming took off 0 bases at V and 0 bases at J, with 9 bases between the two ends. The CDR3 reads CASSQSRGHSYNEQFF. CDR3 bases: TGCGCCAGCAGTCAATCGAGGGGCCACTCCTACAATGAGCAGTTCTTC.

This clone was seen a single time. CDR3 in DNA: TGTGCCAGCAGCAGACGACTAGCGGCTAGCACAGATACGCAGTATTTT. It specifies CASSRRLAASTDTQYF. The chain carries TRBV5-4 and TRBJ2-3, with 9 bases that match TRBD2. Per the germline V gene, CDR1 is SGHNT and CDR2 is YYREEE (reference sequence). J gave up 0 bases and V 4 bases, and 6 bases lay outside the gene matches. This CDR3 has 16 residues.

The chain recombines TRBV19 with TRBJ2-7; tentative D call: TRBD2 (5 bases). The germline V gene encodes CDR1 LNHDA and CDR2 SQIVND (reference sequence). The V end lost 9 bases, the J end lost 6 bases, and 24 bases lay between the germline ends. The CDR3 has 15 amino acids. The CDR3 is CASQRTLAALGEQYF. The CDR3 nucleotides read TGTGCCAGCCAAAGGACGCTAGCTGCCTTAGGCGAGCAGTACTTC.

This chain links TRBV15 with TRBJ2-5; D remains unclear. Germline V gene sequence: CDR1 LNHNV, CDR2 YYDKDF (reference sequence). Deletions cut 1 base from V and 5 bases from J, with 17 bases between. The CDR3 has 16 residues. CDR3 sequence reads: CATSRVLTGSEETQYF. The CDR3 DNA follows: TGTGCCACCAGCAGAGTTTTAACCGGGTCGGAGGAGACCCAGTACTTC.

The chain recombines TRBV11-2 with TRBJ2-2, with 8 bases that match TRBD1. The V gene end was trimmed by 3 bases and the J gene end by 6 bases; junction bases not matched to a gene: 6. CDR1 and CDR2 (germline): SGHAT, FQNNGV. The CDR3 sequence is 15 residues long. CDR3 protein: CASSLQGAGAGELFF. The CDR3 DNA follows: TGTGCCAGCAGCTTGCAGGGGGCCGGGGCCGGGGAGCTGTTTTTT. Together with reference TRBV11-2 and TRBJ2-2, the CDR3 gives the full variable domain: EAGVAQSPRYKIIEKRQSVAFWCNPISGHATLYWYQQILGQGPKLLIQFQNNGVVDDSQLPKDRFSAERLKGVDSTLKIQPAKLEDSAVYLCASSLQGAGAGELFFGEGSRLTVL.

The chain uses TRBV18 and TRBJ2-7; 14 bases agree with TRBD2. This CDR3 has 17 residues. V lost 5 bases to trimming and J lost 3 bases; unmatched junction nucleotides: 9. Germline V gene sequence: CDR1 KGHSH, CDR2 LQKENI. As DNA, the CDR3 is TGTGCCAGCTCAACGGGACTAGCGGGAGCGACAAGCTACGAGCAGTACTTC. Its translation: CASSTGLAGATSYEQYF.

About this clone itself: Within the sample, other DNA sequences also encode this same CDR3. The CDR3 DNA reads as TGTGCCAGCCGCCTGGAGACCCAGTACTTC. This translates into CASRLETQYF. The rearrangement joins TRBV6-6 to TRBJ2-5; D is undetermined. The CDR3 sequence is 10 residues long. The germline gives CDR1 MNHNY, CDR2 SVGAGI (reference sequence). The V and J ends lost 8 bases and 5 bases respectively, with 6 bases between them.

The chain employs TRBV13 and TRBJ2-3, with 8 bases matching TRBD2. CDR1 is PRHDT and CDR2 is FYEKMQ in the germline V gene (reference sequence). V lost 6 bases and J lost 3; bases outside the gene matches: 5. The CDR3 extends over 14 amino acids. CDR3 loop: CASSLSGSTDTQYF. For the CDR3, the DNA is TGTGCCAGCAGTCTGAGCGGGAGTACAGATACGCAGTATTTT.

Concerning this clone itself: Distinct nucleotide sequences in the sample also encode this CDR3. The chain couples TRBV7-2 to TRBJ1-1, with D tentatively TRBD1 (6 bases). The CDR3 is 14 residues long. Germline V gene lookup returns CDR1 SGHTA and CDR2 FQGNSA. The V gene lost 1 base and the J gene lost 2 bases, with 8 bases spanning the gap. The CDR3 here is CASSLDRVNTEAFF. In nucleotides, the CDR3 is TGTGCCAGCAGCTTAGACAGGGTAAACACTGAAGCTTTCTTT.

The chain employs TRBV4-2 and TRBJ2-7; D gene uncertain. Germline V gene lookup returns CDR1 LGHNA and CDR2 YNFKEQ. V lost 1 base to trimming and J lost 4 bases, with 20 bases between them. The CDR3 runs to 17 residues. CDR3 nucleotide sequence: TGTGCCAGCAGCCAAGCCCAAGGGTCCGGGTCAGAATACGAGCAGTACTTC. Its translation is CASSQAQGSGSEYEQYF.

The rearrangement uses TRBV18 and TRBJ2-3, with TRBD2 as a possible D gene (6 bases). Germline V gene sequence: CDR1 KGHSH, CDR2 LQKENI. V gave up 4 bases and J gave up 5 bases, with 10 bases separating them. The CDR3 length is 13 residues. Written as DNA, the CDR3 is TGTGCCAGCTCACTGCTAGCGAAAGATACGCAGTATTTT. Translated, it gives CASSLLAKDTQYF.

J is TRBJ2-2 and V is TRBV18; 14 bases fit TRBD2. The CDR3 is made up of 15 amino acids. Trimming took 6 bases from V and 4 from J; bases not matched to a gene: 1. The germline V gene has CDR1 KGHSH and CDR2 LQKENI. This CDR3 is CASSGTSGSTGELFF. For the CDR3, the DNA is TGTGCCAGCTCTGGGACTAGCGGGAGCACCGGGGAGCTGTTTTTT. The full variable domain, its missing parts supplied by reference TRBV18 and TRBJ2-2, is NAGVMQNPRHLVRRRGQEARLRCSPMKGHSHVYWYRQLPEEGLKFMVYLQKENIIDESGMPKERFSAEFPKEGPSILRIQQVVRGDSAAYFCASSGTSGSTGELFFGEGSRLTVL.

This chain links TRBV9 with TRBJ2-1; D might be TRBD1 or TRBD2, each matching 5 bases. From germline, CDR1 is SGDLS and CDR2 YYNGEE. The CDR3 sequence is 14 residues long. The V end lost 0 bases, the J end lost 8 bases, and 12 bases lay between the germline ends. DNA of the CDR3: TGTGCCAGCAGCGTAGCTGGGGGAATTCATGAGCAGTTCTTC. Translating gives CASSVAGGIHEQFF.

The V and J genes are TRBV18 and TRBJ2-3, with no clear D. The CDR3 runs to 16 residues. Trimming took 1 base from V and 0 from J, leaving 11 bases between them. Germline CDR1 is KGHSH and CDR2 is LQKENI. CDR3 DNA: TGTGCCAGCTCACCACTCCTCACACTTAGCACAGATACGCAGTATTTT. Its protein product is CASSPLLTLSTDTQYF. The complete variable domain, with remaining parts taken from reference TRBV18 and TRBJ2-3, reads NAGVMQNPRHLVRRRGQEARLRCSPMKGHSHVYWYRQLPEEGLKFMVYLQKENIIDESGMPKERFSAEFPKEGPSILRIQQVVRGDSAAYFCASSPLLTLSTDTQYFGPGTRLTVL.

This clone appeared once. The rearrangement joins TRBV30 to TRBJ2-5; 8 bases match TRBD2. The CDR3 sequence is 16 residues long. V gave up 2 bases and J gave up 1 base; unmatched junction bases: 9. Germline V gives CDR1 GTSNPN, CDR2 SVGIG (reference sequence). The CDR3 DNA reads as TGTGCCTGGAGTCCACAGACTAGCGCCCTCCAAGAGACCCAGTACTTC. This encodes CAWSPQTSALQETQYF.

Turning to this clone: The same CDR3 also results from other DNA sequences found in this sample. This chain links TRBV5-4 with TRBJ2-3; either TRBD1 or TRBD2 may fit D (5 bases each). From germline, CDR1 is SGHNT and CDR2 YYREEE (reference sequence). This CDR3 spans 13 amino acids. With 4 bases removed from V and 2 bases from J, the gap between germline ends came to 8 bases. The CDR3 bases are TGTGCCAGCAGCAGGGACCCCACAGATACGCAGTATTTT. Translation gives CASSRDPTDTQYF.

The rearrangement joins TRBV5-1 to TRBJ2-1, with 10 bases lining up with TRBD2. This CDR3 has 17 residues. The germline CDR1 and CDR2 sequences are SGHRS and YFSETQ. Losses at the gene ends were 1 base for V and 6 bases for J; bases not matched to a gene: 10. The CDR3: CASSLPPSSGSINEQFF. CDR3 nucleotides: TGCGCCAGCAGCTTGCCCCCTTCTAGCGGGAGTATCAATGAGCAGTTCTTC.

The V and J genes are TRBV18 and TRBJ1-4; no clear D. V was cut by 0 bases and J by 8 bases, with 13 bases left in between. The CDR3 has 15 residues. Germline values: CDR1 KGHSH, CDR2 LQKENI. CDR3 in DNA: TGTGCCAGCTCACCACCCGACGTACGTTGGGAAAAACTGTTTTTT. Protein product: CASSPPDVRWEKLFF.

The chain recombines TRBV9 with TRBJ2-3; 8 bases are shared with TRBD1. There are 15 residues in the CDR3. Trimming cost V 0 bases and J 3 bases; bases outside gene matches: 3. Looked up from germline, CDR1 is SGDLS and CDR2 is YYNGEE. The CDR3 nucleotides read TGTGCCAGCAGCGTAGCCAGGGGGCTAACAGATACGCAGTATTTT. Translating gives CASSVARGLTDTQYF. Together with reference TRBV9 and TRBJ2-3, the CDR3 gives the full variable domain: DSGVTQTPKHLITATGQRVTLRCSPRSGDLSVYWYQQSLDQGLQFLIQYYNGEERAKGNILERFSAQQFPDLHSELNLSSLELGDSALYFCASSVARGLTDTQYFGPGTRLTVL.

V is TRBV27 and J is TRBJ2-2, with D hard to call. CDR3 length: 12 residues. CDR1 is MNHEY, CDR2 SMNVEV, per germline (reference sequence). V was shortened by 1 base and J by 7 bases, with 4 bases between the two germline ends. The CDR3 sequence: CASSLFGGELFF. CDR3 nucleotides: TGTGCCAGCAGTTTATTTGGCGGGGAGCTGTTTTTT.

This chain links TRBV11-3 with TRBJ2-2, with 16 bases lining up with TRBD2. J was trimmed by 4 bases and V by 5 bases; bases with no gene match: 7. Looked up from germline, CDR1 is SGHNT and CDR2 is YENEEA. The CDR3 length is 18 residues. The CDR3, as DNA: TGTGCCAGCAGCCCGGGACTAGCGGGAGGGCCGGTCACCGGGGAGCTGTTTTTT. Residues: CASSPGLAGGPVTGELFF.

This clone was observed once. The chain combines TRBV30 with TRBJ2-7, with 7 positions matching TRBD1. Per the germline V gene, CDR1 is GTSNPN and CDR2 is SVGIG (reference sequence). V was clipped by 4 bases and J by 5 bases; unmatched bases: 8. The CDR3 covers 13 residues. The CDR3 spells CAWTHRGFNEQYF. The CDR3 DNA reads TGTGCCTGGACCCACAGGGGCTTCAACGAGCAGTACTTC.

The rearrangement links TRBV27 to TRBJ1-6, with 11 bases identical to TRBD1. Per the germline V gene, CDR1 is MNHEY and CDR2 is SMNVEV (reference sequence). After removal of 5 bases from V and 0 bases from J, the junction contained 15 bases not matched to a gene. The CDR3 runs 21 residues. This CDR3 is CASSKREGDRGSASYNSPLHF. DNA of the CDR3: TGTGCCAGCAGTAAACGGGAGGGGGACAGGGGGTCCGCCTCCTATAATTCACCCCTCCACTTT.

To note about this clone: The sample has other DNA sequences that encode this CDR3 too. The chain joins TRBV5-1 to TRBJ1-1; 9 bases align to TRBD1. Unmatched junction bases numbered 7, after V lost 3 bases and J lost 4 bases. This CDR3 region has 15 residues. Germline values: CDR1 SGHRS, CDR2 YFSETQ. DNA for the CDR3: TGCGCCAGCAGCTACTTGGGACAGGGCGGCACTGAAGCTTTCTTT. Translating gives CASSYLGQGGTEAFF.